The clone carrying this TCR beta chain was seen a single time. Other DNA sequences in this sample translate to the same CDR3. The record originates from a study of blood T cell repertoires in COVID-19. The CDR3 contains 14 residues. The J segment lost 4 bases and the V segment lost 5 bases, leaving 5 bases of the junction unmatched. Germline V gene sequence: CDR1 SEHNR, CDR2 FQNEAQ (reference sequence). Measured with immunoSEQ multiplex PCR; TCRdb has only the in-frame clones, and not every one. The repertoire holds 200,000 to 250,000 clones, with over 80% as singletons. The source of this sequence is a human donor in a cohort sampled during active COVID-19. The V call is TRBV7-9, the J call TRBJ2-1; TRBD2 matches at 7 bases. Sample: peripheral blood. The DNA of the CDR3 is TGTGCCAGCAGCCCTGGGACTAAATACAATGAGCAGTTCTTC. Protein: CASSPGTKYNEQFF.